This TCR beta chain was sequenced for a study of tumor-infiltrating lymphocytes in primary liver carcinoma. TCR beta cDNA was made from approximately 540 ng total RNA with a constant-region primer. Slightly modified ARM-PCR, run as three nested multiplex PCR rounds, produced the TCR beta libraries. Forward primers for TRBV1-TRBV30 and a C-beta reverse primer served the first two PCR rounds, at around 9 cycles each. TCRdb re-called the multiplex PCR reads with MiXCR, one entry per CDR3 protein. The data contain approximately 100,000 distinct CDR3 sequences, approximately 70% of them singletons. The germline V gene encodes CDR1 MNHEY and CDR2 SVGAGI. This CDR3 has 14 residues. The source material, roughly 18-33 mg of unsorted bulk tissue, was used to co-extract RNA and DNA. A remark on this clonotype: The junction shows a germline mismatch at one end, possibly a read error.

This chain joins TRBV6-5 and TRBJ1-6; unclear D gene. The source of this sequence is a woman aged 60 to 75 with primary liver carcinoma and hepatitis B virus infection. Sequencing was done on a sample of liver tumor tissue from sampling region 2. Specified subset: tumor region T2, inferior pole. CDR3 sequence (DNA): TGTACCAGCAATTACGGGAGCTATAATTCACCCCTCCACTTT. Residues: CTSNYGSYNSPLHF.